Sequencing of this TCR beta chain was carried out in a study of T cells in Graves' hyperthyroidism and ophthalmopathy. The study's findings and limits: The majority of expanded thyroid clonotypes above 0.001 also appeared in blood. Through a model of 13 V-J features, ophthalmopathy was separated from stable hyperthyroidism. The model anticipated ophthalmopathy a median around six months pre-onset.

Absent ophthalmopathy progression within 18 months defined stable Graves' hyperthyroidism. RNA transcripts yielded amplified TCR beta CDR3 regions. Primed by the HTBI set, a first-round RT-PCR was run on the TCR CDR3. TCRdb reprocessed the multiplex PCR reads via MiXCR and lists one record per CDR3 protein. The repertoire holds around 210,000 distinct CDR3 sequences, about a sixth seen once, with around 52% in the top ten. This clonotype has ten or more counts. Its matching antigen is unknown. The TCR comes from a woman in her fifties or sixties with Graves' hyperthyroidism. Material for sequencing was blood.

For the CDR3, the DNA is TGCAGTGCTTTAGCGGGAGGGCCAAGGGATACGCAGTATTTT. Its translation is CSALAGGPRDTQYF. This chain uses TRBV20-1 with TRBJ2-3; 11 bases align to TRBD2. Germline lookup yields CDR1 DFQATT and CDR2 SNEGSKA (reference sequence). V was pared by 5 bases and J by 6 bases, with 7 bases of the junction left unmatched. CDR3 length: 14 amino acids.